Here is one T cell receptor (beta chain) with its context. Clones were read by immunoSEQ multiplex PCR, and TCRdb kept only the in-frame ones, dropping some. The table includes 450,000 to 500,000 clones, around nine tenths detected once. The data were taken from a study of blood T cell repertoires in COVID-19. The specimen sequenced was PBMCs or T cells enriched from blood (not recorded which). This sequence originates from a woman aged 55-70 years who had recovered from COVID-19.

CDR3 coding DNA: TGTGCCAGCAGCCTGGGTCAGGCAAGTGGTACGGGGATTTCTAACTATGGCTACACCTTC. This codes for CASSLGQASGTGISNYGYTF. The chain recombines TRBV6-6 with TRBJ1-2; D remains unclear. The CDR3 length is 20 residues. Germline V gene sequence: CDR1 MNHNY, CDR2 SVGAGI (reference sequence). V dropped 6 bases and J dropped 0 bases, with 29 bases sitting between them.